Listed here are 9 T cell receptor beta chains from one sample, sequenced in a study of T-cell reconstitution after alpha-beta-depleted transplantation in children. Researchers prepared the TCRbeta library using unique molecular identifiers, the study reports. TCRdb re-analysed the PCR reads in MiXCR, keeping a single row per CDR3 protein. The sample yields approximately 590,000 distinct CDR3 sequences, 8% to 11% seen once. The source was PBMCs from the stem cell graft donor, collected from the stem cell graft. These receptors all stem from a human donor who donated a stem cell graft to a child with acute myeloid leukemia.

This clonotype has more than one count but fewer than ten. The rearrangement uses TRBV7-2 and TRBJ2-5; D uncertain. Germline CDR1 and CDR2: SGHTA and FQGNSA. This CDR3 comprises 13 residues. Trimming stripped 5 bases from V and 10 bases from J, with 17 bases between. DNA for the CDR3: TGTGCCAGCAGCCCCCGACTCGACGGCGGCCAGTACTTC. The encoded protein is CASSPRLDGGQYF. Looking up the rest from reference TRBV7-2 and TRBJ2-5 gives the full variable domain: GAGVSQSPSNKVTEKGKDVELRCDPISGHTALYWYRQSLGQGLEFLIYFQGNSAPDKSGLPSDRFSAERTGGSVSTLTIQRTQQEDSAVYLCASSPRLDGGQYFGPGTRLLVL.

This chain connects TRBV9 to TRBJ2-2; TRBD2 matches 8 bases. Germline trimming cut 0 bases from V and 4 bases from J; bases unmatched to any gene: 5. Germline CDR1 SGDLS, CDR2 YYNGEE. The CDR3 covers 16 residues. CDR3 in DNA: TGTGCCAGCAGCGTAGGAGCCCGGGAGGGCACCGGGGAGCTGTTTTTT. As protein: CASSVGAREGTGELFF.

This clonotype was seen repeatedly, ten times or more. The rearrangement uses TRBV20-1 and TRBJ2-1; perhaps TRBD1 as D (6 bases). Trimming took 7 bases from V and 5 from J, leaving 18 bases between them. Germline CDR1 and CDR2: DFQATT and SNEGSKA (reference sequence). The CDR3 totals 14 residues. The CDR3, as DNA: TGCAGTGTCATCATTCCGGGACACAACAATGAGCAGTTCTTC. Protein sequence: CSVIIPGHNNEQFF.

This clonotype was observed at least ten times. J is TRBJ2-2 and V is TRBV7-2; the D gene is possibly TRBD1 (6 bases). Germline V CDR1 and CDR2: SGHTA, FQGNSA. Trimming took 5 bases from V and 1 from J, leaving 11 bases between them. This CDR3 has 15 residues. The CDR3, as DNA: TGTGCCAGCAGCAAACGGACAGAGAACACCGGGGAGCTGTTTTTT. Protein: CASSKRTENTGELFF.

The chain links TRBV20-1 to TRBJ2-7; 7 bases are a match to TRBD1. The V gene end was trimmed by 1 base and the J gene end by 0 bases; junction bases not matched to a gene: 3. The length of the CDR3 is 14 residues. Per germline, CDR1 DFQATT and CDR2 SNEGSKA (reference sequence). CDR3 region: CSARAGGNSYEQYF. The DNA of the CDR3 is TGCAGTGCTAGAGCAGGGGGAAACTCCTACGAGCAGTACTTC.

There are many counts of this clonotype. This CDR3 is CSATCGQGSSYEQYF. CDR3 coding DNA: TGCAGTGCTACCTGTGGACAGGGGAGCTCCTACGAGCAGTACTTC. The chain links TRBV20-1 to TRBJ2-7, with 9 bases lining up with TRBD1. The CDR3 is 15 amino acids. V was pared by 4 bases and J by 0 bases, with 7 bases of the junction left unmatched. Germline V lookup: CDR1 DFQATT, CDR2 SNEGSKA (reference sequence).

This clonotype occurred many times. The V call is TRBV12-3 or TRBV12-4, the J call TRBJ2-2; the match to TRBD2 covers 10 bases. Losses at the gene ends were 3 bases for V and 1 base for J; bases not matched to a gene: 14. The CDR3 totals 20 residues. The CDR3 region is CASSFPSSGSANWNTGELFF. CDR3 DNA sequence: TGTGCCAGCAGTTTTCCCTCTAGCGGGAGCGCAAACTGGAACACCGGGGAGCTGTTTTTT.

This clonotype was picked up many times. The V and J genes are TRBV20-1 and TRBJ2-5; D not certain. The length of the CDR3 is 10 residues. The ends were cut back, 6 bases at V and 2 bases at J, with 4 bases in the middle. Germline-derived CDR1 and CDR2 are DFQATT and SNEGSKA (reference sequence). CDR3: CSAEQETQYF. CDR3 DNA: TGCAGTGCAGAGCAAGAGACCCAGTACTTC.

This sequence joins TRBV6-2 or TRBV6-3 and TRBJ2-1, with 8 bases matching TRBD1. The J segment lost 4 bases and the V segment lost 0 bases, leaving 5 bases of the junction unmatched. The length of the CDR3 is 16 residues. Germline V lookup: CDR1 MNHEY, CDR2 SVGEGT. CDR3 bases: TGTGCCAGCAGTTACTCGAGGACAGGGTCTTACAATGAGCAGTTCTTC. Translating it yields CASSYSRTGSYNEQFF.